The next 9 T cell receptor beta chains were all read from a single sample in a study of tumor and adjacent non-tumor tissue in lung cancer (dated by TCRdb to the late 2010s). RNA was isolated from bulk unsorted tissue, and RNA quality was assessed with a NanoDrop ND-1000 and an Agilent 2100. The library came from multiplex PCR. The data were produced on an Illumina HiSeq 2500. TCRbeta libraries were constructed through three rounds of nested PCR with primers (Table S4) according to protocols modified from ARM-PCR. The public reads were reanalyzed by TCRdb: fastp trimming at Q25, MiXCR alignment, in-frame beta chains only. Rows matching on CDR3 protein sequence are summarized as one entry with the most common DNA and genes. For this sample the table gives approximately 150,000 distinct CDR3 sequences, of which around 61% were detected only once. The ten most abundant clones make up around a sixth of the sample.

Sequenced material: lung tumor tissue. These receptors all stem from a man aged 55 to 69 with small cell lung cancer.

This clonotype has only one observation. The chain carries TRBV5-1 and TRBJ2-1; maybe TRBD2 (5 bases). V was shortened by 2 bases and J by 7 bases, with 16 bases between the two germline ends. The CDR3 length is 15 residues. The germline V gene encodes CDR1 SGHRS and CDR2 YFSETQ. The CDR3 DNA sequence: TGCGCCAGCAGCTTAGACTACCCCCAGGAAAATGAGCAGTTCTTC. Residues: CASSLDYPQENEQFF.

Details on this clonotype: This may come from a read error, since a much larger clone is one base off. The conserved final phenylalanine or tryptophan is absent from the CDR3, which likely points to a read error. V is TRBV4-1 and J is TRBJ2-5, with a possible D match to TRBD2 (6 bases). The CDR3 runs to 15 residues. Germline values: CDR1 MGHRA, CDR2 YSYEKL. The ends were cut back, 6 bases at V and 6 bases at J, with 20 bases in the middle. The CDR3 region is CASSLATGGMKTQYL. The CDR3, as DNA: TGCGCCAGCAGTCTGGCCACAGGCGGGATGAAGACCCAGTACCTC.

Remarks on this clonotype: A junction boundary mismatches the germline segment, possibly from a read error. This chain joins TRBV12-5 and TRBJ1-1; D is ambiguous. The length of the CDR3 is 13 residues. Germline-derived CDR1 and CDR2 are LGHNT and FRNRAP. The CDR3 DNA follows: TGTGTTAGTTGTTTGGTACCGGACACTGAAGCTTTCTTT. Amino acid sequence: CVSCLVPDTEAFF.

This clonotype showed up many times. This chain links TRBV6-2 or TRBV6-3 with TRBJ2-1, with a weak D call TRBD2 (5 bases). V lost 8 bases and J 0 bases, leaving 14 bases between the germline ends. The CDR3 has 15 residues. Germline loops: CDR1 MNHEY, CDR2 SVGEGT. CDR3: CASRQRRFSYNEQFF. CDR3 DNA: TGTGCCAGCCGTCAGCGGCGTTTCTCCTACAATGAGCAGTTCTTC.

In regard to this clonotype: A much larger clone lies a single base off, so this may be a read error. The V gene is TRBV6-5, the J gene TRBJ2-7; D possibly matches TRBD1 or TRBD2 (7 bases each). CDR3 length equals 14 residues. Per the germline V gene, CDR1 is MNHEY and CDR2 is SVGAGI. V was cut by 5 bases and J by 2 bases, with 13 bases left in between. The CDR3 protein is CASSKRDRPYEQYF. DNA for the CDR3: TGTGCCAGCAGTAAGCGGGACAGACCCTACGAGCAGTACTTC.

Concerning this clonotype: A much larger clone differs from this one at a single base, so this may be a read error. V gene TRBV5-6 combines with J gene TRBJ2-5; TRBD2 aligns across 7 bases. Germline CDR1 SGHDT, CDR2 YYEEEE. V was clipped by 5 bases and J by 5 bases; unmatched bases: 9. The CDR3 is 14 amino acids. This CDR3 reads CASSLMTSRETQYF. The CDR3 bases are TGTGCCAGCAGTTTGATGACTAGCCGGGAGACCCAGTACTTC.

The chain recombines TRBV28 with TRBJ2-7; D gene ambiguous. The ends were cut back, 1 base at V and 0 bases at J, with 10 bases in the middle. The CDR3 consists of 15 residues. The germline gives CDR1 MDHEN, CDR2 SYDVKM. The chain's CDR3 is CASSLYPMSSYEQYF. The CDR3 DNA follows: TGTGCCAGCAGTTTATATCCCATGAGCTCCTACGAGCAGTACTTC. The complete variable domain, with remaining parts taken from reference TRBV28 and TRBJ2-7, reads DVKVTQSSRYLVKRTGEKVFLECVQDMDHENMFWYRQDPGLGLRLIYFSYDVKMKEKGDIPEGYSVSREKKERFSLILESASTNQTSMYLCASSLYPMSSYEQYFGPGTRLTVT.

In regard to this clonotype: One base away lies a much larger clone, so this may be a sequencing read error. The genes are TRBV6-1 and TRBJ2-5, with TRBD1 matching over 8 bases. CDR3 length: 14 residues. Germline V CDR1 and CDR2: MNHNS, SASEGT. CDR3 protein: CTSSEGQARRTQYF. CDR3 nucleotide sequence: TGTACCAGCAGTGAGGGACAGGCAAGACGGACCCAGTACTTC.

This chain links TRBV6-6 with TRBJ1-4; no firm D call. The germline V gene has CDR1 MNHNY and CDR2 SVGAGI (reference sequence). The CDR3 has 13 amino acids. Trimming stripped 8 bases from V and 4 bases from J, with 11 bases between. In nucleotides, the CDR3 is TGTGCCAGCGAAATAGGGAGTAATGAAAAACTGTTTTTT. Encoded protein: CASEIGSNEKLFF.